The 32 T cell receptor beta chains in this list originate from one sample, sequenced in a study of T-cell memory formation after mild COVID-19. TCRdb passed the 5' RACE reads through MiXCR, listing each CDR3 protein once. The table includes hundreds of thousands of distinct CDR3 sequences, about 18% detected once. The sample was PBMCs or a T cell subset sorted from them (not recorded which). Receptor source: an adult woman who had mild COVID-19 (a few samples of this study predate the infection). Cell type and time point are not known.

This clonotype was detected only a few times. J is TRBJ1-2 and V is TRBV15; tentatively, D is TRBD1 (5 bases). With 1 base removed from V and 0 bases from J, the gap between germline ends came to 9 bases. The CDR3 is made up of 15 amino acids. Germline V gene data show CDR1 as LNHNV and CDR2 as YYDKDF (reference sequence). CDR3 sequence reads: CATSRADRSNYGYTF. CDR3 bases: TGTGCCACCAGCAGAGCAGACAGATCTAACTATGGCTACACCTTC.

The rearrangement joins TRBV18 to TRBJ2-7; tentative D call: TRBD1 (5 bases). Between the trimmed V and J ends, which lost 5 bases and 1 base, there was a span of 12 bases. The CDR3 runs to 14 residues. Germline V gene data show CDR1 as KGHSH and CDR2 as LQKENI. CDR3 protein: CASSKRTQSYEQYF. The CDR3 coding sequence is TGTGCCAGCTCAAAACGGACACAGTCCTACGAGCAGTACTTC. The full variable domain, with the rest looked up from reference TRBV18 and TRBJ2-7, is NAGVMQNPRHLVRRRGQEARLRCSPMKGHSHVYWYRQLPEEGLKFMVYLQKENIIDESGMPKERFSAEFPKEGPSILRIQQVVRGDSAAYFCASSKRTQSYEQYFGPGTRLTVT.

This clonotype was detected a few times. This rearrangement joins TRBV2 to TRBJ1-5; no clear D. Germline lookup yields CDR1 SNHLY and CDR2 FYNNEI. CDR3 size: 15 residues. Trimming took off 6 bases at V and 1 base at J, with 13 bases between the two ends. This CDR3 reads CASRVDPSSNQPQHF. The CDR3 DNA reads as TGTGCCAGCAGGGTAGACCCTAGCAGCAATCAGCCCCAGCATTTT.

This clonotype has just a few counts. The chain is built from TRBV5-1 and TRBJ1-4; possibly TRBD1 for D (5 bases). Trimming took off 0 bases at V and 8 bases at J, with 17 bases between the two ends. Germline V lookup: CDR1 SGHRS, CDR2 YFSETQ. This CDR3 spans 16 amino acids. DNA of the CDR3: TGCGCCAGCAGCTTGGCCGATCCAGGGAGGGACGAAAAACTGTTTTTT. Encoded protein: CASSLADPGRDEKLFF.

The chain joins TRBV2 to TRBJ2-7, with 9 nucleotides matching TRBD1. The V and J ends lost 3 bases and 2 bases, in that order; junction bases with no gene match: 17. Germline V CDR1 and CDR2: SNHLY, FYNNEI. CDR3 size: 19 residues. CDR3 in amino acids: CASSDPGTGFMFFAYEQYF. The CDR3 nucleotides are TGTGCCAGCAGTGACCCCGGGACAGGGTTTATGTTTTTTGCCTACGAGCAGTACTTC.

Here the CDR3 DNA reads TGCGCCAGCAGCTTGGAAGGGCTTCCTGGGGCCAACGTCCTGACTTTC. It encodes CASSLEGLPGANVLTF. The chain couples TRBV5-1 to TRBJ2-6; D is uncertain. CDR3 size: 16 residues. Trimming removed 0 bases at V and 2 bases at J, with 9 bases between. CDR1 is SGHRS, CDR2 YFSETQ, per germline. Full variable domain (outside the CDR3, taken from reference TRBV5-1 and TRBJ2-6): KAGVTQTPRYLIKTRGQQVTLSCSPISGHRSVSWYQQTPGQGLQFLFEYFSETQRNKGNFPGRFSGRQFSNSRSEMNVSTLELGDSALYLCASSLEGLPGANVLTFGAGSRLTVL.

This clonotype was seen only a few times. The CDR3 DNA follows: TGCAGTGCTAGATTGGCAGGGGGCAAGCCCCAGCATTTT. It is translated as CSARLAGGKPQHF. The rearrangement uses TRBV20-1 and TRBJ1-5; the match to TRBD1 covers 8 bases. CDR1 and CDR2 (germline): DFQATT, SNEGSKA (reference sequence). This CDR3 has 13 residues. Losses at the gene ends were 2 bases for V and 8 bases for J; bases not matched to a gene: 5.

This clonotype was seen repeatedly, ten times or more. This chain joins TRBV7-9 and TRBJ2-2, with D tentatively TRBD2 (6 bases). CDR1 and CDR2 from the germline V gene are SEHNR and FQNEAQ (reference sequence). The CDR3 length is 17 residues. Trimming took off 4 bases at V and 0 bases at J, with 15 bases between the two ends. The CDR3 loop reads CASSSRPTGANTGELFF. CDR3 sequence (DNA): TGTGCCAGCAGCTCCAGACCGACGGGAGCGAACACCGGGGAGCTGTTTTTT.

The rearrangement joins TRBV19 to TRBJ1-2; D not resolved. CDR1 is LNHDA and CDR2 is SQIVND in the germline V gene (reference sequence). The CDR3 has 12 residues. With 4 bases removed from V and 2 bases from J, the gap between germline ends came to 5 bases. CDR3 nucleotides: TGTGCCAGTAGTAACCAGAACTATGGCTACACCTTC. It encodes CASSNQNYGYTF.

This clonotype was counted a few times. This chain connects TRBV7-9 to TRBJ1-1; no clear D gene. Germline V CDR1 and CDR2: SEHNR, FQNEAQ (reference sequence). The CDR3 runs to 14 residues. Trimming shortened V by 2 bases and J by 3 bases, and 10 bases separated the two germline ends. CDR3 DNA sequence: TGTGCCAGCAGCTTATTGCCGGACTACACTGAAGCTTTCTTT. This sequence encodes CASSLLPDYTEAFF.

This chain connects TRBV27 to TRBJ1-6; TRBD1 matches 9 bases. Germline assignment: CDR1 MNHEY and CDR2 SMNVEV (reference sequence). The CDR3 totals 14 residues. J gave up 13 bases and V 7 bases, and 11 bases lay outside the gene matches. The CDR3 sequence is CASTPGQGESPLHF. The CDR3 DNA reads TGTGCCAGCACCCCGGGACAGGGAGAGTCTCCCCTCCACTTT.

The chain has TRBV12-3 or TRBV12-4 and TRBJ1-2; tentative D call: TRBD1 (6 bases). V was pared by 5 bases and J by 4 bases, with 11 bases between. This CDR3 comprises 13 residues. This CDR3 reads CASSPQTGYGYTF. The CDR3 coding sequence is TGTGCCAGCAGTCCCCAGACAGGCTATGGCTACACCTTC.

This clonotype was detected many times. The genes are TRBV7-3 and TRBJ1-2, with 7 positions matching TRBD1. The CDR3 has 13 amino acids. The ends lost 5 bases at V and 3 bases at J; junction bases unmatched: 3. The germline V gene has CDR1 SGHTA and CDR2 FQGTGA. CDR3 region: CASSGQVDYGYTF. The CDR3 DNA reads TGTGCCAGCAGCGGACAGGTGGACTATGGCTACACCTTC.

The table lists this clonotype with a few counts. The rearrangement joins TRBV18 to TRBJ1-6; 8 nucleotides line up with TRBD1. Germline CDR1 reads KGHSH; CDR2 reads LQKENI. The CDR3 runs 15 residues. Unmatched junction bases numbered 8, after V lost 3 bases and J lost 10 bases. CDR3 sequence (DNA): TGTGCCAGCTCACCTGGACAGGGCAATGGATCACCCCTCCACTTT. It is translated as CASSPGQGNGSPLHF. Variable domain in full (rest from reference TRBV18 and TRBJ1-6): NAGVMQNPRHLVRRRGQEARLRCSPMKGHSHVYWYRQLPEEGLKFMVYLQKENIIDESGMPKERFSAEFPKEGPSILRIQQVVRGDSAAYFCASSPGQGNGSPLHFGNGTRLTVT.

This chain uses TRBV6-5 with TRBJ1-3; no definite D call. The CDR3 is made up of 16 amino acids. Germline CDR1 MNHEY, CDR2 SVGAGI. V was cut by 5 bases and J by 2 bases, with 16 bases left in between. The CDR3 reads CASSPSKWPTGNTIYF. CDR3 in DNA: TGTGCCAGCAGTCCATCCAAATGGCCGACTGGAAACACCATATATTTT.

This clonotype appeared a few times. The chain combines TRBV27 with TRBJ2-2; 9 bases line up with TRBD1. This CDR3 has 16 amino acids. CDR1 is MNHEY and CDR2 is SMNVEV in the germline V gene (reference sequence). J gave up 2 bases and V 0 bases, and 1 base lay outside the gene matches. CDR3 protein: CASSLSGQGNTGELFF. CDR3 sequence (DNA): TGTGCCAGCAGTTTATCGGGACAGGGCAACACCGGGGAGCTGTTTTTT.

This clonotype was detected once. The J gene is TRBJ2-5, the V gene TRBV24-1; 8 bases match TRBD2. Losses at the gene ends were 4 bases for V and 0 bases for J; bases not matched to a gene: 6. The CDR3 consists of 16 residues. Germline V gene lookup returns CDR1 KGHDR and CDR2 SFDVKD. CDR3 nucleotide sequence: TGTGCCACCAGTGAGGAGACTAGCGAGTACCAAGAGACCCAGTACTTC. This gives the protein CATSEETSEYQETQYF.

This clonotype was found a few times. V usage is TRBV27 and J usage is TRBJ1-1; TRBD1 is a possible D gene (6 bases). V dropped 6 bases and J dropped 6 bases, with 29 bases sitting between them. Germline V gene data show CDR1 as MNHEY and CDR2 as SMNVEV (reference sequence). The CDR3 totals 18 residues. For the CDR3, the DNA is TGTGCCAGCAGCCGGCGTCTCCGGCAGGGGAGTAGGAGCGCTGAAGCTTTCTTT. This translates into CASSRRLRQGSRSAEAFF.

This sequence joins TRBV7-8 and TRBJ2-1, with 10 nucleotides matching TRBD2. The CDR3 spans 20 residues. Losses at the gene ends were 1 base for V and 3 bases for J; bases not matched to a gene: 15. The germline V gene encodes CDR1 SGHVS and CDR2 FQNEAQ. CDR3 region: CASSLVLRGPSGSNYNEQFF. The CDR3, as DNA: TGTGCCAGCAGCTTAGTATTGCGAGGTCCTAGCGGGAGTAACTACAATGAGCAGTTCTTC. Variable domain in full (rest from reference TRBV7-8 and TRBJ2-1): GAGVSQSPRYKVAKRGQDVALRCDPISGHVSLFWYQQALGQGPEFLTYFQNEAQLDKSGLPSDRFFAERPEGSVSTLKIQRTQQEDSAVYLCASSLVLRGPSGSNYNEQFFGPGTRLTVL.

The CDR3 sequence is CASSLLQGLDRNEQFF. The CDR3 nucleotides are TGTGCCAGCAGCTTGCTGCAGGGGTTGGATCGGAATGAGCAGTTCTTC. This rearrangement joins TRBV12-3 or TRBV12-4 to TRBJ2-1; D is perhaps TRBD1 (6 bases). The CDR3 extends over 16 amino acids. V was shortened by 6 bases and J by 7 bases, with 22 bases between the two germline ends.

This clonotype showed up just a few times. The rearrangement uses TRBV11-3 and TRBJ2-3; D is possibly TRBD2 (5 bases). The CDR3 spans 15 residues. Trimming took off 3 bases at V and 8 bases at J, with 18 bases between the two ends. CDR1 and CDR2 (germline): SGHNT, YENEEA. Here the CDR3 reads CASSLAGGGRSTQYF. The CDR3 DNA reads as TGTGCCAGCAGCTTGGCGGGTGGAGGCCGGTCTACGCAGTATTTT.

This clonotype showed up just a few times. The chain joins TRBV7-3 to TRBJ2-3; 9 bases line up with TRBD2. Germline V gene lookup returns CDR1 SGHTA and CDR2 FQGTGA. V was clipped by 5 bases and J by 4 bases; unmatched bases: 16. This CDR3 has 18 amino acids. CDR3 coding DNA: TGTGCCAGCAGCCAGCTACCCATAGCGGGGGTGCGCCCAGATACGCAGTATTTT. Protein sequence: CASSQLPIAGVRPDTQYF.

This clonotype was picked up many times. The chain's CDR3 is CASSLGPSYNEQFF. The CDR3 region has the DNA TGTGCCAGCAGCTTAGGCCCTAGCTACAATGAGCAGTTCTTC. J is TRBJ2-1 and V is TRBV7-3, with no clear D. V lost 2 bases and J 3 bases, leaving 8 bases between the germline ends. CDR1 is SGHTA, CDR2 FQGTGA, per germline. The CDR3 has 14 residues.

A remark on this clonotype: Sequence at one end of the junction differs from germline and may be a read error. The chain has TRBV5-1 and TRBJ2-2, with 8 positions matching TRBD1. This CDR3 comprises 14 residues. Germline loops: CDR1 SGHRS, CDR2 YFSETQ. The CDR3 nucleotides are TGCGCCAGCACTCCGCAGGGGGCTACCGGGGATCTGTTTTTT. Protein sequence: CASTPQGATGDLFF. Full variable domain (rest looked up from reference TRBV5-1 and TRBJ2-2): KAGVTQTPRYLIKTRGQQVTLSCSPISGHRSVSWYQQTPGQGLQFLFEYFSETQRNKGNFPGRFSGRQFSNSRSEMNVSTLELGDSALYLCASTPQGATGDLFFGEGSRLTVL.

This clonotype was seen many times. V usage is TRBV27 and J usage is TRBJ2-5, with 12 bases that match TRBD2. V gave up 6 bases and J gave up 4 bases; unmatched junction bases: 12. Germline lookup yields CDR1 MNHEY and CDR2 SMNVEV (reference sequence). The CDR3 is 17 amino acids. The CDR3 loop reads CASSTTSGSLFPETQYF. The CDR3, as DNA: TGTGCCAGCAGCACGACTAGCGGGAGCTTATTTCCAGAGACCCAGTACTTC.

This chain uses TRBV9 with TRBJ2-1; D is undetermined. The CDR3 extends over 15 amino acids. V lost 4 bases and J 0 bases, leaving 11 bases between the germline ends. CDR1 is SGDLS, CDR2 YYNGEE, per germline. The CDR3 loop reads CASSTEGSSYNEQFF. The CDR3 DNA is TGTGCCAGCAGCACGGAAGGCAGCTCCTACAATGAGCAGTTCTTC. Full variable domain (rest looked up from reference TRBV9 and TRBJ2-1): DSGVTQTPKHLITATGQRVTLRCSPRSGDLSVYWYQQSLDQGLQFLIQYYNGEERAKGNILERFSAQQFPDLHSELNLSSLELGDSALYFCASSTEGSSYNEQFFGPGTRLTVL.

This chain links TRBV20-1 with TRBJ2-3; a possible D gene is TRBD1 (5 bases). Looked up from germline, CDR1 is DFQATT and CDR2 is SNEGSKA (reference sequence). V gave up 6 bases and J gave up 7 bases, with 11 bases separating them. The CDR3 is made up of 11 amino acids. CDR3: CSALDTYTQYF. CDR3 DNA sequence: TGCAGTGCACTGGACACCTATACGCAGTATTTT.

The chain couples TRBV6-1 to TRBJ2-3, with D unresolved. Trimming shortened V by 2 bases and J by 5 bases, and 11 bases separated the two germline ends. CDR1 and CDR2 (germline): MNHNS, SASEGT. The CDR3 runs 14 residues. The CDR3 here is CASSERFALDTQYF. The CDR3 region has the DNA TGTGCCAGCAGTGAAAGGTTCGCCTTAGATACGCAGTATTTT.

This clonotype was counted between two and nine times. The rearrangement joins TRBV12-3 or TRBV12-4 to TRBJ2-6, with D uncertain. V was cut by 6 bases and J by 4 bases, with 10 bases left in between. The CDR3 is 14 residues long. The CDR3 sequence is CASSPKYGANVLTF. The CDR3 nucleotides read TGTGCCAGCAGCCCAAAATACGGGGCCAACGTCCTGACTTTC.

This clonotype was detected only a few times. The chain uses TRBV7-2 and TRBJ1-2, with D hard to call. V was trimmed by 1 base and J by 3 bases, leaving 12 bases between them. Per the germline V gene, CDR1 is SGHTA and CDR2 is FQGNSA. The CDR3 extends over 15 amino acids. The CDR3 reads CASSLGTPVYYGYTF. The CDR3 coding sequence is TGTGCCAGCAGCTTAGGAACACCCGTATACTATGGCTACACCTTC.

The chain joins TRBV2 to TRBJ1-1; 7 bases match TRBD1. In germline, CDR1 is SNHLY, CDR2 FYNNEI. V shed 6 bases, J shed 1 base, and the junction held 8 bases outside the gene matches. CDR3 length: 15 amino acids. CDR3 amino acids: CASRSVGTANTEAFF. DNA for the CDR3: TGTGCCAGCAGGAGTGTGGGGACAGCGAACACTGAAGCTTTCTTT. Full variable domain (outside the CDR3, taken from reference TRBV2 and TRBJ1-1): EPEVTQTPSHQVTQMGQEVILRCVPISNHLYFYWYRQILGQKVEFLVSFYNNEISEKSEIFDDQFSVERPDGSNFTLKIRSTKLEDSAMYFCASRSVGTANTEAFFGQGTRLTVV.

The gene calls are TRBV12-3 or TRBV12-4 and TRBJ1-1, with unresolved D. This CDR3 has 14 amino acids. The V end lost 5 bases, the J end lost 0 bases, and 10 bases lay between the germline ends. CDR3 in DNA: TGTGCCAGCAGTCCCAGGCCTATGAACACTGAAGCTTTCTTT. As protein: CASSPRPMNTEAFF.